This entry lists 5 T cell receptor beta chains sequenced from one sample in a study of somatic mutations in cytotoxic T cells in rheumatoid arthritis. Assay: immunoSEQ multiplex PCR; the TCRdb copy retains only in-frame clones and omits some. The data show 3,000 to 3,500 clones, with 80% to 85% seen just once and around 31% held by the top ten. Material: CD8+ T cells sorted from blood. The receptors here all came from a man in his fifties with rheumatoid arthritis.

V and J are TRBV5-5 and TRBJ1-6, with TRBD1 matching over 9 bases. Germline V gives CDR1 SGHKS, CDR2 YYEKEE (reference sequence). The CDR3 extends over 16 amino acids. V lost 4 bases, J lost 8 bases, and 10 bases stayed unmatched. The DNA for the CDR3 is TGTGCCAGCAGCAGAGCACAGGGGGCTGCAGATTCACCCCTCCACTTT. Its translation: CASSRAQGAADSPLHF.

The gene calls are TRBV27 and TRBJ2-7; the D gene is possibly TRBD1 (7 bases). The CDR3 sequence is 16 residues long. Trimming shortened V by 3 bases and J by 5 bases, and 20 bases separated the two germline ends. The germline CDR1 and CDR2 sequences are MNHEY and SMNVEV (reference sequence). CDR3 sequence reads: CASSFLPGGLRDEQYF. The CDR3 DNA sequence: TGTGCCAGCAGTTTTTTACCAGGGGGGCTAAGGGACGAGCAGTACTTC.

The gene calls are TRBV6-5 and TRBJ2-1; weak D call: TRBD1 (6 bases). Germline values: CDR1 MNHEY, CDR2 SVGAGI. The CDR3 runs to 13 residues. The V end was cut by 2 bases, the J end by 5 bases, with 7 bases between. The CDR3 sequence: CASSYRDNNEQFF. The CDR3 DNA reads TGTGCCAGCAGTTACCGGGACAACAATGAGCAGTTCTTC.

This clone has just one count. The J gene is TRBJ1-4, the V gene TRBV4-2, with TRBD1 matching 9 bases. After removal of 2 bases from V and 8 bases from J, the junction contained 9 bases not matched to a gene. Germline CDR1 is LGHNA and CDR2 is YNFKEQ. The CDR3 extends over 16 amino acids. The CDR3 region has the DNA TGTGCCAGCAGCCAAACACAGGGGGCTGATTGGGAAAAACTGTTTTTT. Translation: CASSQTQGADWEKLFF.

This clone was found a few times. The gene calls are TRBV5-3 and TRBJ2-1, with D possibly TRBD2 on 7 matching bases. TRBV5-3 falls under the ORF class, with uncertain function. V lost 6 bases and J 7 bases, leaving 35 bases between the germline ends. The CDR3 is 20 amino acids. The chain's CDR3 is CARNIEGEIERHSRGNEQFF. CDR3 nucleotides: TGTGCCAGAAACATTGAGGGGGAAATCGAGCGACATTCGCGGGGGAATGAGCAGTTCTTC.